Below, 17 T cell receptor beta chains from the same sample are listed, as sequenced in a study of T cells in Graves' hyperthyroidism and ophthalmopathy. RNA transcripts were the template for amplifying TCR beta CDR3 regions. The HTBI set primed first-round TCR CDR3 RT-PCR. TCRdb fed the multiplex PCR reads into MiXCR, producing one record per CDR3 protein. Altogether roughly 180,000 distinct CDR3 sequences are present, 15% to 20% being singletons, with the ten largest covering approximately 28%. Specimen: blood. The receptors originated from a woman aged 45 to 65 with Graves' hyperthyroidism.

This clonotype was observed many times. The chain recombines TRBV20-1 with TRBJ1-3; D gene ambiguous. This CDR3 has 17 residues. V was shortened by 0 bases and J by 0 bases, with 15 bases between the two germline ends. Germline CDR1 DFQATT, CDR2 SNEGSKA (reference sequence). As DNA, the CDR3 is TGCAGTGCTAGAGATCTGTACAGCTGGAGCTCTGGAAACACCATATATTTT. Its protein product is CSARDLYSWSSGNTIYF.

This clonotype was seen repeatedly, ten times or more. This chain links TRBV5-1 with TRBJ1-1; TRBD1 agrees at 8 bases. Trimming at V came to 2 bases and at J to 11 bases, leaving 5 bases not matched to a gene. The CDR3 sequence is 12 residues long. Germline CDR1 is SGHRS and CDR2 is YFSETQ. The DNA of the CDR3 is TGCGCCAGCAGCTTAAACAGGGGGTCGGCTTTCTTT. Protein: CASSLNRGSAFF.

The chain combines TRBV28 with TRBJ1-4; perhaps TRBD1 as D (5 bases). The CDR3 consists of 16 residues. The germline V and J ends were trimmed by 8 bases and 5 bases, with 21 bases remaining between them. CDR1 and CDR2 from the germline V gene are MDHEN and SYDVKM. In nucleotides, the CDR3 is TGTGCCAGCGAGACAGCCTCGGCCTTAGGGAATGAAAAACTGTTTTTT. It encodes CASETASALGNEKLFF.

As regards this clonotype: A much more abundant neighbour one base away suggests this may be a read error. Since the CDR3 does not end with the conserved phenylalanine or tryptophan, this likely comes from a read error. V is TRBV19 and J is TRBJ1-5; a possible D gene is TRBD1 (5 bases). The CDR3 has 15 residues. The germline CDR1 and CDR2 sequences are LNHDA and SQIVND (reference sequence). Deletions cut 8 bases from V and 3 bases from J, with 17 bases between. CDR3 protein: CASGTTGGYNQPQHS. As DNA, the CDR3 is TGTGCCAGTGGCACGACCGGGGGGTACAATCAGCCCCAGCATTCT.

The J gene is TRBJ1-5, the V gene TRBV19; possibly TRBD1 for D (6 bases). Germline V gene lookup returns CDR1 LNHDA and CDR2 SQIVND (reference sequence). The CDR3 extends over 14 amino acids. V gave up 3 bases and J gave up 4 bases, with 10 bases separating them. CDR3 residues: CASSMGQGNQPQHF. The CDR3 DNA sequence: TGTGCCAGTAGTATGGGGCAGGGGAATCAGCCCCAGCATTTT.

A note on this clonotype: Possible read error: a much larger clone is one base away. J is TRBJ1-2 and V is TRBV2; TRBD1 might be the D (6 bases). The CDR3 has 13 amino acids. Germline V gives CDR1 SNHLY, CDR2 FYNNEI. CDR3 sequence: CASRLGGLGGYAF. CDR3 nucleotides: TGTGCCAGCAGACTCGGCGGGCTGGGGGGCTACGCCTTC.

In this sample, this clonotype turned up many times. V gene TRBV19 combines with J gene TRBJ1-1, with D perhaps TRBD1 (6 bases). V shed 6 bases and J shed 4 bases, with 15 bases lying between them. This CDR3 is 14 amino acids long. Germline V gene data show CDR1 as LNHDA and CDR2 as SQIVND (reference sequence). This CDR3 is CASSQQGGGTEAFF. CDR3 nucleotide sequence: TGTGCCAGTAGCCAACAGGGCGGTGGCACTGAAGCTTTCTTT.

This clonotype has a count of ten or more. This chain uses TRBV7-9 with TRBJ2-1, with 10 bases aligning to TRBD2. Germline V lookup: CDR1 SEHNR, CDR2 FQNEAQ (reference sequence). The J segment lost 7 bases and the V segment lost 2 bases, leaving 8 bases of the junction unmatched. The length of the CDR3 is 16 residues. For the CDR3, the DNA is TGTGCCAGCAGCTTAAGGAGCGGGGGGGCCCGGAATGAGCAGTTCTTC. This gives the protein CASSLRSGGARNEQFF. The full variable domain, completed using reference TRBV7-9 and TRBJ2-1, is DTGVSQNPRHKITKRGQNVTFRCDPISEHNRLYWYRQTLGQGPEFLTYFQNEAQLEKSRLLSDRFSAERPKGSFSTLEIQRTEQGDSAMYLCASSLRSGGARNEQFFGPGTRLTVL.

Many counts were recorded for this clonotype. The chain uses TRBV3-1 and TRBJ2-3; the D gene is possibly TRBD2 (6 bases). Looked up from germline, CDR1 is LGHDT and CDR2 is YNNKEL (reference sequence). This CDR3 comprises 16 residues. Between the trimmed V and J ends, which lost 0 bases and 6 bases, there was a span of 16 bases. DNA for the CDR3: TGTGCCAGCAGCCAAGATAGGGGACTGGTATGGGATACGCAGTATTTT. This sequence encodes CASSQDRGLVWDTQYF.

This clonotype occurred many times. The V gene is TRBV6-2 or TRBV6-3, the J gene TRBJ2-2; 9 positions match TRBD2. The CDR3 has 14 amino acids. Unmatched junction bases numbered 4, after V lost 7 bases and J lost 4 bases. Per the germline V gene, CDR1 is MNHEY and CDR2 is SVGEGT. The chain's CDR3 is CASKAGGLTGELFF. CDR3 coding DNA: TGTGCCAGCAAAGCGGGGGGCCTCACCGGGGAGCTGTTTTTT.

This clonotype has a count of ten or more. The chain recombines TRBV24-1 with TRBJ2-3, with D possibly being TRBD1 (5 bases). The CDR3 has 15 amino acids. The ends were cut back, 3 bases at V and 9 bases at J, with 18 bases in the middle. Per the germline V gene, CDR1 is KGHDR and CDR2 is SFDVKD. The CDR3 protein is CATSDPAEQEWTQYF. CDR3 coding DNA: TGTGCCACCAGTGATCCTGCAGAACAGGAATGGACGCAGTATTTT.

This clonotype was picked up many times. The J gene is TRBJ2-1, the V gene TRBV18, with 10 bases identical to TRBD1. This CDR3 comprises 14 residues. Unmatched junction bases numbered 2, after V lost 3 bases and J lost 6 bases. The germline CDR1 and CDR2 sequences are KGHSH and LQKENI. The CDR3 sequence is CASSPGQGSNEQFF. CDR3 nucleotide sequence: TGTGCCAGCTCACCGGGACAGGGGTCCAATGAGCAGTTCTTC.

This clonotype was counted many times. The V and J genes are TRBV9 and TRBJ1-1, with D uncertain. The CDR3 has 14 residues. Per germline, CDR1 SGDLS and CDR2 YYNGEE. V was cut by 0 bases and J by 1 base, with 7 bases left in between. The CDR3 loop reads CASSVVSGNTEAFF. DNA of the CDR3: TGTGCCAGCAGCGTAGTGTCCGGGAACACTGAAGCTTTCTTT.

This clonotype showed up many times. The rearrangement uses TRBV5-1 and TRBJ2-5; 7 bases fit TRBD1. Losses at the gene ends were 4 bases for V and 6 bases for J; bases not matched to a gene: 12. Germline CDR1 and CDR2: SGHRS and YFSETQ. The CDR3 is made up of 15 amino acids. The CDR3 region is CASSKGGAAGKTQYF. In DNA, the CDR3 is TGCGCCAGCAGCAAAGGGGGCGCCGCCGGGAAGACCCAGTACTTC. Looking up the rest from reference TRBV5-1 and TRBJ2-5 gives the full variable domain: KAGVTQTPRYLIKTRGQQVTLSCSPISGHRSVSWYQQTPGQGLQFLFEYFSETQRNKGNFPGRFSGRQFSNSRSEMNVSTLELGDSALYLCASSKGGAAGKTQYFGPGTRLLVL.

This clonotype was seen repeatedly, ten times or more. The chain carries TRBV27 and TRBJ1-1; TRBD1 is a possible D gene (6 bases). This CDR3 spans 12 amino acids. Trimming removed 6 bases at V and 4 bases at J, with 9 bases between. From germline, CDR1 is MNHEY and CDR2 SMNVEV (reference sequence). The DNA of the CDR3 is TGTGCCAGCAGACAGGGTAGCACTGAAGCTTTCTTT. Its translation is CASRQGSTEAFF.

This clonotype was detected ten times or more. The V call is TRBV6-1, the J call TRBJ2-2; TRBD1 might be the D (6 bases). CDR3 length: 16 residues. Trimming pared 0 bases from V and 0 bases from J, leaving 8 bases between. CDR1 and CDR2 (germline): MNHNS, SASEGT. The CDR3 nucleotides are TGTGCCAGCAGTGAAGCGGGGACATCGAACACCGGGGAGCTGTTTTTT. It codes for CASSEAGTSNTGELFF.

This clonotype was observed at least ten times. The chain combines TRBV28 with TRBJ1-2; no reliable D call. The CDR3 has 10 amino acids. The V gene's germline CDR1 is MDHEN and CDR2 SYDVKM. The CDR3 nucleotides are TGTGGGACCGGCTCGGTTGGCTACACCTTC. It specifies CGTGSVGYTF.